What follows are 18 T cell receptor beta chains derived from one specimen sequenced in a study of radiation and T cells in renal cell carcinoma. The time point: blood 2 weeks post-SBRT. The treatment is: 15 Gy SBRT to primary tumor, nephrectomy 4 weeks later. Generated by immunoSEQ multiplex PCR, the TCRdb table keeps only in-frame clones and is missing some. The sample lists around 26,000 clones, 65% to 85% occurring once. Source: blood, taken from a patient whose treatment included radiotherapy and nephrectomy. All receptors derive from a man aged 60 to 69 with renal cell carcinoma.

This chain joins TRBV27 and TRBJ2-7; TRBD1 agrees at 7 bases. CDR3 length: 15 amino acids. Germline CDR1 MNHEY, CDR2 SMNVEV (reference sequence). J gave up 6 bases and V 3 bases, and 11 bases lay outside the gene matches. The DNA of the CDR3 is TGTGCCAGCAGTTTCTCGCGCACCGGGACAGTCGAGCAGTACTTC. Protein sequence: CASSFSRTGTVEQYF.

CDR3 in DNA: TGCGCCAGCAGCCAAGACCGGGGGTACGAGCAGTACTTC. Its protein is CASSQDRGYEQYF. The chain has TRBV4-3 and TRBJ2-7; D is possibly TRBD2 (6 bases). V lost 0 bases to trimming and J lost 4 bases, with 7 bases between them. Germline-derived CDR1 and CDR2 are LGHNA and YSLEER. The CDR3 length is 13 residues.

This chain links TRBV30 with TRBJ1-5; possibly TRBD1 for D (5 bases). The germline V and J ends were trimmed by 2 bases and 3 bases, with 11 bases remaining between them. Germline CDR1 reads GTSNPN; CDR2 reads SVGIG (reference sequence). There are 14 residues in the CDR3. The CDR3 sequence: CAWSLRGVNQPQHF. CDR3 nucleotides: TGTGCCTGGAGTTTAAGGGGTGTCAATCAGCCCCAGCATTTT.

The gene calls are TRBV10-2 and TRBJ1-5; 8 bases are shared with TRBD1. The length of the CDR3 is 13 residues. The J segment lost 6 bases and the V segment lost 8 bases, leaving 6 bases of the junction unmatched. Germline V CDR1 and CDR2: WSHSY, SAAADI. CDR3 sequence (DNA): TGCGCCAGCGTCGGGACAGGCGGTCAGCCCCAGCATTTT. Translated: CASVGTGGQPQHF.

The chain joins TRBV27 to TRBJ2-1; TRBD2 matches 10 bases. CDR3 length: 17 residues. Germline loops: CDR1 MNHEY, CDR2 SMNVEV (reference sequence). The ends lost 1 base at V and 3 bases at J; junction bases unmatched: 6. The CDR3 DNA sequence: TGTGCCAGCAGTTTATTCCTAGCGGGAGACGTCTACAATGAGCAGTTCTTC. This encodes CASSLFLAGDVYNEQFF.

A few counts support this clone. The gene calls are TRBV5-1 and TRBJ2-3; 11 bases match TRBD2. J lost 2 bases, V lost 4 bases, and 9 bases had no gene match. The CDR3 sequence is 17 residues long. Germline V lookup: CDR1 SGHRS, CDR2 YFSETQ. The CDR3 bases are TGCGCCAGCAGCCCCGGGACTAGCGGAGACTTCACAGATACGCAGTATTTT. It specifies CASSPGTSGDFTDTQYF.

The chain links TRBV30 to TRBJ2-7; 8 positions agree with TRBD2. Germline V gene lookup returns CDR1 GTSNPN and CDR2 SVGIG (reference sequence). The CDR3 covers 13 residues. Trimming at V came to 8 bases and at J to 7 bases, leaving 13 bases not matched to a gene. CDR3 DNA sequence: TGTGCCCTCTCCGGGAGTCCGGGGGGGGAGCAGTACTTC. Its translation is CALSGSPGGEQYF.

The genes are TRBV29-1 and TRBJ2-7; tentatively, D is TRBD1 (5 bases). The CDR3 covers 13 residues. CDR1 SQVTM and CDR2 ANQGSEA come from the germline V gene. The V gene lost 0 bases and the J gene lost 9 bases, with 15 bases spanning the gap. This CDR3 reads CSVEEGRDGRQYF. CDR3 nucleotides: TGCAGCGTTGAAGAGGGCAGGGATGGCCGGCAGTACTTC.

The DNA for the CDR3 is TGCGCCAGCAGCTTTCCCCCCGCCGGGGACACTGAAGCTTTCTTT. Residues: CASSFPPAGDTEAFF. The rearrangement links TRBV5-1 to TRBJ1-1; no definite D call. Trimming took 2 bases from V and 3 from J, leaving 14 bases between them. The CDR3 is made up of 15 amino acids. CDR1 is SGHRS, CDR2 YFSETQ, per germline.

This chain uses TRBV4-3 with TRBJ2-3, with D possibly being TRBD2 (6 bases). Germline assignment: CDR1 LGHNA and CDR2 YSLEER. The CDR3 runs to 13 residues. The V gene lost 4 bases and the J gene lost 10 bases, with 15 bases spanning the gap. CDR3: CASSPNVGGSQYF. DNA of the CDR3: TGCGCCAGCAGCCCCAACGTGGGGGGATCGCAGTATTTT.

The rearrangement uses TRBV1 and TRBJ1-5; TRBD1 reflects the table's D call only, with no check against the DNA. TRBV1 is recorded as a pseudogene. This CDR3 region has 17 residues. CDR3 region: CTSSPRRETGGNQPQHF. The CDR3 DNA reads TGCACCAGCAGCCCCAGACGGGAGACAGGGGGCAATCAGCCCCAGCATTTT.

CDR3 nucleotide sequence: TGTGCCAGCATCCCGGGGTCCAGTATGGGCTATGGCTACACCTTC. It specifies CASIPGSSMGYGYTF. The rearrangement joins TRBV7-9 to TRBJ1-2; D remains ambiguous. The V and J ends lost 7 bases and 4 bases respectively, with 19 bases between them. Germline loops: CDR1 SEHNR, CDR2 FQNEAQ (reference sequence). This CDR3 has 15 amino acids. Full variable domain (outside the CDR3, taken from reference TRBV7-9 and TRBJ1-2): DTGVSQNPRHKITKRGQNVTFRCDPISEHNRLYWYRQTLGQGPEFLTYFQNEAQLEKSRLLSDRFSAERPKGSFSTLEIQRTEQGDSAMYLCASIPGSSMGYGYTFGSGTRLTVV.

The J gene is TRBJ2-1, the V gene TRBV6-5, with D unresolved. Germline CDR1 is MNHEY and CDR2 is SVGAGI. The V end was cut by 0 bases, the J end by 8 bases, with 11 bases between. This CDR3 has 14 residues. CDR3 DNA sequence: TGTGCCAGCAGTTACTCCCGTACCAGCGATGAGCAGTTCTTC. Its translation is CASSYSRTSDEQFF.

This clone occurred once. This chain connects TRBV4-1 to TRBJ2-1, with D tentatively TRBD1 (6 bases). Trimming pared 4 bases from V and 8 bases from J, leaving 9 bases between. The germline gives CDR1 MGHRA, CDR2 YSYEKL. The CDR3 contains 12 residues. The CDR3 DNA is TGCGCCAGCAGCCGGGGGCTTCATGAGCAGTTCTTC. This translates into CASSRGLHEQFF.

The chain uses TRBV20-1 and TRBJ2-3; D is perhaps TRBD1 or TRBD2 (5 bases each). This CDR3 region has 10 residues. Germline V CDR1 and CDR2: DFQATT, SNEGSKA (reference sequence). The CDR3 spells CGTLADTQYF. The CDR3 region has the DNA TGCGGGACCTTGGCAGATACGCAGTATTTT.

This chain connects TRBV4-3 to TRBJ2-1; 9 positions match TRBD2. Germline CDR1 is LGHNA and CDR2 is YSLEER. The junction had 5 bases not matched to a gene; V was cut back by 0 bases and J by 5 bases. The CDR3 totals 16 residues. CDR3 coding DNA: TGCGCCAGCAGCCAAGATCTAGCGGGATGGGACAATGAGCAGTTCTTC. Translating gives CASSQDLAGWDNEQFF.

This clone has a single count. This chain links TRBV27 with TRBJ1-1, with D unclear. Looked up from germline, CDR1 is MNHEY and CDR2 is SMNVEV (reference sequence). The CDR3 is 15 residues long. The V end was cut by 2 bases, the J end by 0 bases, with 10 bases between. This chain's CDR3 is CASSLVGGLNTEAFF. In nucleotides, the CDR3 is TGTGCCAGCAGTTTAGTAGGAGGGCTGAACACTGAAGCTTTCTTT.

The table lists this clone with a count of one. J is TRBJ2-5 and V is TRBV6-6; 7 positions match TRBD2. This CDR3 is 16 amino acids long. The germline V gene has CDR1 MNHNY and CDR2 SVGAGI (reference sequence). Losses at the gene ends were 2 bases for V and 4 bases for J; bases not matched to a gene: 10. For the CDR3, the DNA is TGTGCCAGCAGTTACATGGGGGAGGGATCCCGAGAGACCCAGTACTTC. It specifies CASSYMGEGSRETQYF.